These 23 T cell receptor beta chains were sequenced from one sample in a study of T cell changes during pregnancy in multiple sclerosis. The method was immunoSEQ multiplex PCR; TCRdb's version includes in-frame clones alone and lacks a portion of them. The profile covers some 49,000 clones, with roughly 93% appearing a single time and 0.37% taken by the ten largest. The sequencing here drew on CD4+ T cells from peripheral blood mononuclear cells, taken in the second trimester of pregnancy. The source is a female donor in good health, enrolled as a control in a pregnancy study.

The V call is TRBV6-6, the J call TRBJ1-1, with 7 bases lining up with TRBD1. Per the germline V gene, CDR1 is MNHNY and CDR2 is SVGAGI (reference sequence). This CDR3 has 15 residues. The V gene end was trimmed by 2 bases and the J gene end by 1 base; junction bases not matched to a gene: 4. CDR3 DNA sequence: TGTGCCAGCAGTTACCCGACAGGGAAGAACACTGAAGCTTTCTTT. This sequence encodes CASSYPTGKNTEAFF.

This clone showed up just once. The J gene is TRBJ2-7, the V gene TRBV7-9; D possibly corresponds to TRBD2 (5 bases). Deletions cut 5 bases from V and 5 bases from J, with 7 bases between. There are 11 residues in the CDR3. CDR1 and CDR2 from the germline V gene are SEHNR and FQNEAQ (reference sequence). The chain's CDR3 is CASSPSHEQYF. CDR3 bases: TGTGCCAGCAGCCCTAGCCACGAGCAGTACTTC.

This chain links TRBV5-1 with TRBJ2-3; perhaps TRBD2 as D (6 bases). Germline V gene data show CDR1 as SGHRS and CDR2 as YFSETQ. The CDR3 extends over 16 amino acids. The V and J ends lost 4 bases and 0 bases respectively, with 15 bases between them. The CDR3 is CASSIDSGPSTDTQYF. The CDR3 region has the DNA TGCGCCAGCAGCATAGATAGCGGTCCCAGCACAGATACGCAGTATTTT. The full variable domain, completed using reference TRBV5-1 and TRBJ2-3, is KAGVTQTPRYLIKTRGQQVTLSCSPISGHRSVSWYQQTPGQGLQFLFEYFSETQRNKGNFPGRFSGRQFSNSRSEMNVSTLELGDSALYLCASSIDSGPSTDTQYFGPGTRLTVL.

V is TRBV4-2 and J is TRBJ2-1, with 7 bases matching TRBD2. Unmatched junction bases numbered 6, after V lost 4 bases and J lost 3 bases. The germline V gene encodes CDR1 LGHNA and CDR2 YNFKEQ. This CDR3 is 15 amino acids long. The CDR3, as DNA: TGTGCCAGCAGCCGTTCTAGCGGATTCTACAATGAGCAGTTCTTC. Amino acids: CASSRSSGFYNEQFF.

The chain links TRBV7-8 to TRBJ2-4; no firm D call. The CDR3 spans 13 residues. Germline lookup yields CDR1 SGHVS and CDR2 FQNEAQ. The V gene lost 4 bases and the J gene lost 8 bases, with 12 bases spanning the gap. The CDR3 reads CASSSASRDIQYF. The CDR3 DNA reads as TGTGCCAGCAGCTCCGCCTCTAGAGACATTCAGTACTTC.

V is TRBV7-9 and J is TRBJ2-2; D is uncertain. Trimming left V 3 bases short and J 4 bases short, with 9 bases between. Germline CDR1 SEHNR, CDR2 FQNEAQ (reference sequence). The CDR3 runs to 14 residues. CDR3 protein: CASSFDFLTGELFF. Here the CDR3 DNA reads TGTGCCAGCAGCTTCGACTTCCTCACCGGGGAGCTGTTTTTT.

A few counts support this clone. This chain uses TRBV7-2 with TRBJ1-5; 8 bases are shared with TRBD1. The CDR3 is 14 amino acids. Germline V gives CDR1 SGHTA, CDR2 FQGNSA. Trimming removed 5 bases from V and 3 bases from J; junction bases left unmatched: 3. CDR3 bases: TGTGCCAGCAGCCTGGGACAGGTCAATCAGCCCCAGCATTTT. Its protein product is CASSLGQVNQPQHF.

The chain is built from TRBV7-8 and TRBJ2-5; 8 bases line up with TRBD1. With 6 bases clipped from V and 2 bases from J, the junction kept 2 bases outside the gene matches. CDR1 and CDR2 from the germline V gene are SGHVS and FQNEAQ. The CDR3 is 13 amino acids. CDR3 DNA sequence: TGTGCCAGCAGGAGGGACAGGCAAGAGACCCAGTACTTC. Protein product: CASRRDRQETQYF.

In nucleotides, the CDR3 is TGTGCCAGTACCGGGACTAGCGTCTCCTACGAGCAGTACTTC. Its translation is CASTGTSVSYEQYF. The chain is built from TRBV19 and TRBJ2-7, with TRBD2 identical over 10 bases. The CDR3 contains 14 residues. V was pared by 7 bases and J by 0 bases, with 3 bases of the junction left unmatched. Germline V gives CDR1 LNHDA, CDR2 SQIVND (reference sequence).

In DNA form, the CDR3 reads TGTGCCAGCAGCTCCCCGATCTTGTCTCAGCGGGGCTCCTACAATGAGCAGTTCTTC. It translates to CASSSPILSQRGSYNEQFF. V and J are TRBV7-2 and TRBJ2-1, with 7 bases fitting TRBD2. V dropped 4 bases and J dropped 0; count of bases not matched to a gene: 15. The CDR3 runs to 19 residues. Germline-derived CDR1 and CDR2 are SGHTA and FQGNSA.

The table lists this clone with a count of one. CDR3 loop: CAIAYRGGKGRSYEQYF. The CDR3 bases are TGTGCCATCGCCTACAGGGGCGGCAAAGGGAGATCCTACGAGCAGTACTTC. The chain links TRBV10-3 to TRBJ2-7, with 7 bases that match TRBD1. This CDR3 is 17 amino acids long. V lost 8 bases to trimming and J lost 1 base; unmatched junction nucleotides: 17. Germline V CDR1 and CDR2: ENHRY, SYGVKD.

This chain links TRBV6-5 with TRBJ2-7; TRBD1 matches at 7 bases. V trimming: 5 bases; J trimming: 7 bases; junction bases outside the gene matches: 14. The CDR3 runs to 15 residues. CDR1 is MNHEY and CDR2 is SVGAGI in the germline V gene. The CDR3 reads CASSTIGTESPEQYF. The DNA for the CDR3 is TGTGCCAGCAGTACGATCGGGACAGAGAGCCCGGAGCAGTACTTC.

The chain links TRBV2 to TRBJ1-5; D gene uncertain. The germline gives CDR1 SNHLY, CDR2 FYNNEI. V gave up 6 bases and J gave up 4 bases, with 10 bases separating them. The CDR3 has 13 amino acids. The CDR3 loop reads CASSLETNQPQHF. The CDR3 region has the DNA TGTGCCAGCAGCCTAGAAACAAATCAGCCCCAGCATTTT.

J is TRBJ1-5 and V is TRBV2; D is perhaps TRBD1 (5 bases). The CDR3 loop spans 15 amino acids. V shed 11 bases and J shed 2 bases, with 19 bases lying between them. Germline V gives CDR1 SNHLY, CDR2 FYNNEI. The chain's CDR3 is CASVNGGEGNQPQHF. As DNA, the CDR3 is TGTGCCTCAGTGAACGGGGGAGAAGGCAATCAGCCCCAGCATTTT.

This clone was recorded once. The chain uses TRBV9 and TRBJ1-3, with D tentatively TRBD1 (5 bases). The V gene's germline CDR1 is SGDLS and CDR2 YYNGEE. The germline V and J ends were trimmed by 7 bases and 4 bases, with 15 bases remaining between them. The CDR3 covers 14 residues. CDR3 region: CASGGSTAGNTIYF. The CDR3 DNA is TGTGCCAGCGGGGGGAGTACTGCAGGAAACACCATATATTTT.

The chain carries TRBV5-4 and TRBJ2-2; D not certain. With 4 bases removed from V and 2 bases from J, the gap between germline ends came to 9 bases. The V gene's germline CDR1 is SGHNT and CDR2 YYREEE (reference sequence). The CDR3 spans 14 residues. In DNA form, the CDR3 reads TGTGCCAGCAGCCCCCAGGTTAACACCGGGGAGCTGTTTTTT. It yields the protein CASSPQVNTGELFF.

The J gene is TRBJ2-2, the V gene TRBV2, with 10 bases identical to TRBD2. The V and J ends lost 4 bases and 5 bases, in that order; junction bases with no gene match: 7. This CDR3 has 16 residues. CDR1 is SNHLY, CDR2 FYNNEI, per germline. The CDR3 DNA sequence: TGTGCCAGCAGTGGTTCTAGCGGGGGAAGGACCGGGGAGCTGTTTTTT. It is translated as CASSGSSGGRTGELFF.

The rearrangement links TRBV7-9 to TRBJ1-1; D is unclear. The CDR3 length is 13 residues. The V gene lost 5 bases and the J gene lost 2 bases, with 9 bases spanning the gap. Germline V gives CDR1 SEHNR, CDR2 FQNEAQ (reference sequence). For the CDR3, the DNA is TGTGCCAGCAGCCAGACTGGTAACACTGAAGCTTTCTTT. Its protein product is CASSQTGNTEAFF.

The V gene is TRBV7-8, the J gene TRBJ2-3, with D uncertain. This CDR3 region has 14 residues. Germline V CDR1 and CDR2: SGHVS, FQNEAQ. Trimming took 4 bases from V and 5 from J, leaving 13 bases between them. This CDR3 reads CASSSRLPQDTQYF. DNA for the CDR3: TGTGCCAGCAGCTCCCGACTTCCCCAAGATACGCAGTATTTT.

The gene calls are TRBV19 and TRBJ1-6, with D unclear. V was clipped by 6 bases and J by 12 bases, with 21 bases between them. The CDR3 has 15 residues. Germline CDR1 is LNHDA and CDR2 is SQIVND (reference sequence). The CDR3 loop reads CASSPGVQVVVPLHF. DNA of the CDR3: TGTGCCAGTAGCCCCGGGGTGCAGGTTGTAGTACCCCTCCACTTT.

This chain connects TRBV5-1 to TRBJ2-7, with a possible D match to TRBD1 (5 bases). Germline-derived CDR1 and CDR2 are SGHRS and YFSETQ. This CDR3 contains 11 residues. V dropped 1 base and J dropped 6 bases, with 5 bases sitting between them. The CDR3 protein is CASSLQGEQYF. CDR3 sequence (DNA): TGCGCCAGCAGCTTGCAGGGCGAGCAGTACTTC.

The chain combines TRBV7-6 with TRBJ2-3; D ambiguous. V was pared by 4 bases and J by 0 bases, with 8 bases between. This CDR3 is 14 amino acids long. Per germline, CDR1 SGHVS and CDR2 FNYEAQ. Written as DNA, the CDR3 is TGTGCCAGCAGCTCCACTGTGAGCACAGATACGCAGTATTTT. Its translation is CASSSTVSTDTQYF.

CDR3 residues: CAWDFVEGQPQHF. Here the CDR3 DNA reads TGTGCCTGGGACTTCGTTGAAGGTCAGCCCCAGCATTTT. The chain has TRBV30 and TRBJ1-5; D not resolved. V gave up 5 bases and J gave up 6 bases, with 14 bases separating them. This CDR3 has 13 amino acids. Per the germline V gene, CDR1 is GTSNPN and CDR2 is SVGIG (reference sequence).